The 23 T cell receptor beta chains reported below all come from one sample, sequenced in a study of T-cell reconstitution after alpha-beta-depleted transplantation in children. As it was prepared, the TCRbeta library received unique molecular identifiers. TCRdb processed the PCR reads anew with MiXCR; each CDR3 protein has one entry. The sample consists of a few hundred thousand distinct CDR3 sequences, 27% of them appearing once. The starting material was PBMCs, obtained before TCRalphabeta/CD19-depleted stem cell transplant. Receptor source: a boy under two years old with Wiskott-Aldrich syndrome, due to receive a stem cell transplant.

Points on this clonotype: A junction boundary mismatches the germline segment, possibly from a read error. The rearrangement uses TRBV10-3 and TRBJ2-1; no reliable D call. CDR1 and CDR2 (germline): ENHRY, SYGVKD. This CDR3 comprises 13 residues. CDR3 residues: CASRRSSYNGQFF. Here the CDR3 DNA reads TGTGCCAGCAGACGGAGCTCCTACAATGGGCAGTTCTTC.

The rearrangement links TRBV7-6 to TRBJ2-5; D gene unclear. CDR3 length: 12 amino acids. Germline CDR1 is SGHVS and CDR2 is FNYEAQ. Trimming took 2 bases from V and 4 from J, leaving 5 bases between them. The CDR3 nucleotides read TGTGCCAGCAGCTTATCAACAGAGACCCAGTACTTC. Its protein product is CASSLSTETQYF.

The chain carries TRBV5-1 and TRBJ2-1; TRBD2 agrees at 9 bases. Germline V gene sequence: CDR1 SGHRS, CDR2 YFSETQ. Trimming at V came to 4 bases and at J to 4 bases, leaving 12 bases not matched to a gene. This CDR3 region has 17 residues. In DNA, the CDR3 is TGCGCCAGCAGCCTGGGACTAGCAGGACCCTTATACAATGAGCAGTTCTTC. Translation gives CASSLGLAGPLYNEQFF.

On this clonotype: A much larger clonotype is one base distant, so this may be a read error. The J gene is TRBJ2-1, the V gene TRBV5-1, with 7 nucleotides matching TRBD2. The CDR3 loop spans 13 amino acids. Germline V CDR1 and CDR2: SGHRS, YFSETQ. The CDR3 DNA follows: TGCGCCAGCAGGGGAGGGTCCTACAATGGGCAGTTCTTC. It translates to CASRGGSYNGQFF.

The rearrangement joins TRBV29-1 to TRBJ2-1; TRBD2 agrees at 9 bases. Trimming took 6 bases from V and 0 from J; bases not matched to a gene: 9. This CDR3 has 16 amino acids. CDR1 and CDR2 (germline): SQVTM, ANQGSEA. CDR3 sequence: CSVWGLARSSYNEQFF. The CDR3, as DNA: TGCAGCGTGTGGGGACTAGCAAGGAGCTCCTACAATGAGCAGTTCTTC.

The chain uses TRBV6-1 and TRBJ2-1; no reliable D call. Germline loops: CDR1 MNHNS, CDR2 SASEGT. The CDR3 extends over 18 amino acids. V was trimmed by 2 bases and J by 9 bases, leaving 26 bases between them. The CDR3 sequence: CASSEPVSWPRLLREQFF. The CDR3 region has the DNA TGTGCCAGCAGTGAACCCGTGAGCTGGCCTAGATTACTCCGTGAGCAGTTCTTC.

This clonotype was detected only a few times. The V gene is TRBV28, the J gene TRBJ1-1, with D tentatively TRBD1 (5 bases). Germline V gene data show CDR1 as MDHEN and CDR2 as SYDVKM. The germline V and J ends were trimmed by 6 bases and 6 bases, with 11 bases remaining between them. CDR3 length equals 12 residues. CDR3 nucleotides: TGTGCCAGCAGGCTCGACAGTGCTGAAGCTTTCTTT. Translating it yields CASRLDSAEAFF.

The chain couples TRBV29-1 to TRBJ2-7; 10 nucleotides agree with TRBD1. There are 13 residues in the CDR3. CDR1 is SQVTM and CDR2 is ANQGSEA in the germline V gene. Losses at the gene ends were 5 bases for V and 4 bases for J; bases not matched to a gene: 5. The CDR3 region is CSVTGQGSYEQYF. The CDR3 region has the DNA TGCAGCGTTACGGGACAGGGGAGTTACGAGCAGTACTTC.

The chain employs TRBV20-1 and TRBJ2-1; D is ambiguous. With 1 base removed from V and 7 bases from J, the gap between germline ends came to 11 bases. CDR1 is DFQATT, CDR2 SNEGSKA, per germline (reference sequence). This CDR3 has 13 residues. CDR3 amino acids: CSARGLIGNEQFF. The CDR3 DNA is TGCAGTGCTAGAGGTCTCATTGGGAATGAGCAGTTCTTC.

This clonotype appeared a few times. The chain employs TRBV10-3 and TRBJ2-1; perhaps D is TRBD1 or TRBD2 (6 bases each). The CDR3 sequence is 12 residues long. Looked up from germline, CDR1 is ENHRY and CDR2 is SYGVKD. Trimming stripped 11 bases from V and 6 bases from J, with 14 bases between. The CDR3 protein is CAASGAPNEQFF. CDR3 nucleotides: TGTGCCGCCTCGGGGGCTCCCAATGAGCAGTTCTTC.

This clonotype has more than one count but fewer than ten. The chain carries TRBV5-1 and TRBJ2-7, with TRBD1 identical over 7 bases. There are 13 residues in the CDR3. Germline assignment: CDR1 SGHRS and CDR2 YFSETQ. Trimming took 2 bases from V and 5 from J; bases not matched to a gene: 4. The CDR3: CASSLKGANEQYF. The CDR3 DNA follows: TGCGCCAGCAGCTTAAAGGGGGCGAACGAGCAGTACTTC.

The CDR3, as DNA: TGCGCCAGCAGCTTTCAGGCGGATGTATCCTACAATGAGCAGTTCTTC. It codes for CASSFQADVSYNEQFF. The chain employs TRBV5-1 and TRBJ2-1, with D unclear. This CDR3 has 16 residues. Germline CDR1 is SGHRS and CDR2 is YFSETQ. Trimming pared 2 bases from V and 1 base from J, leaving 13 bases between.

V and J are TRBV21-1 and TRBJ2-7; TRBD2 reflects the table's D call only, with no check against the DNA. TRBV21-1 is a pseudogene locus. The CDR3 covers 14 residues. The CDR3 region is CASSIPGLAHEQYF. CDR3 coding DNA: TGTGCCAGCAGCATACCGGGACTAGCTCACGAGCAGTACTTC.

V usage is TRBV28 and J usage is TRBJ2-7; D is unresolved. The ends were cut back, 2 bases at V and 0 bases at J, with 8 bases in the middle. Germline values: CDR1 MDHEN, CDR2 SYDVKM. CDR3 length: 14 residues. The CDR3 DNA follows: TGTGCCAGCAGTTTAACACCGAGCTCCTACGAGCAGTACTTC. It specifies CASSLTPSSYEQYF.

This chain connects TRBV29-1 to TRBJ2-5, with 11 bases identical to TRBD2. Germline CDR1 is SQVTM and CDR2 is ANQGSEA. CDR3 length: 13 residues. V dropped 8 bases and J dropped 4; count of bases not matched to a gene: 6. CDR3 loop: CSMGLAVGETQYF. CDR3 coding DNA: TGCAGCATGGGACTAGCGGTTGGAGAGACCCAGTACTTC.

The chain couples TRBV12-5 to TRBJ1-4; D might be TRBD1 (5 bases). V was pared by 6 bases and J by 1 base, with 15 bases between. CDR3 length equals 16 residues. Looked up from germline, CDR1 is LGHNT and CDR2 is FRNRAP. The CDR3 protein is CASGRGSTQTNEKLFF. The CDR3 bases are TGTGCTAGTGGCCGGGGCTCTACGCAAACTAATGAAAAACTGTTTTTT.

This clonotype was observed a few times. The chain combines TRBV3-1 with TRBJ2-1, with D unresolved. The CDR3 length is 12 residues. Per the germline V gene, CDR1 is LGHDT and CDR2 is YNNKEL (reference sequence). Trimming shortened V by 2 bases and J by 8 bases, and 7 bases separated the two germline ends. The CDR3 coding sequence is TGTGCCAGCAGCCAATTTTGGGATGAGCAGTTCTTC. Its protein product is CASSQFWDEQFF.

The chain is built from TRBV2 and TRBJ2-7, with TRBD1 as a possible D gene (5 bases). V lost 6 bases, J lost 0 bases, and 9 bases lay in between. The CDR3 is 13 residues long. CDR1 is SNHLY, CDR2 FYNNEI, per germline. The CDR3 sequence: CASRVTGSYEQYF. The DNA of the CDR3 is TGTGCCAGCAGGGTAACAGGCTCCTACGAGCAGTACTTC.

The genes are TRBV4-1 and TRBJ2-2; 8 positions agree with TRBD2. This CDR3 is built from 16 residues. Germline V gene sequence: CDR1 MGHRA, CDR2 YSYEKL. Losses at the gene ends were 0 bases for V and 4 bases for J; bases not matched to a gene: 4. The CDR3 DNA follows: TGCGCCAGCAGCCAAGAGGCAGCGGGAGTCACCGGGGAGCTGTTTTTT. It encodes CASSQEAAGVTGELFF.

The rearrangement uses TRBV28 and TRBJ2-7, with D unresolved. The V gene lost 6 bases and the J gene lost 3 bases, with 6 bases spanning the gap. Germline CDR1 reads MDHEN; CDR2 reads SYDVKM. CDR3 size: 11 residues. In nucleotides, the CDR3 is TGTGCCAGCAGGAACAGCTACGAGCAGTACTTC. It codes for CASRNSYEQYF.

The genes are TRBV7-2 and TRBJ2-1; 8 bases are shared with TRBD2. Germline V gene sequence: CDR1 SGHTA, CDR2 FQGNSA. The V gene end was trimmed by 3 bases and the J gene end by 9 bases; junction bases not matched to a gene: 7. This CDR3 spans 14 amino acids. The CDR3 loop reads CASSFNGRVVEQFF. The CDR3, as DNA: TGTGCCAGCAGCTTCAACGGGAGGGTGGTTGAGCAGTTCTTC.

This clonotype was counted only a few times. This rearrangement joins TRBV12-3 or TRBV12-4 to TRBJ2-7; TRBD1 matches 7 bases. This CDR3 comprises 14 residues. Trimming cost V 5 bases and J 3 bases; bases outside gene matches: 7. The chain's CDR3 is CASSPFRQGYEQYF. The CDR3 bases are TGTGCCAGCAGTCCTTTTCGACAGGGCTACGAGCAGTACTTC.

Concerning this clonotype: One junction end disagrees with the germline gene, perhaps due to a read error. The chain employs TRBV20-1 and TRBJ2-1; D gene uncertain. This CDR3 is built from 11 residues. Germline V gene sequence: CDR1 DFQATT, CDR2 SNEGSKA (reference sequence). Here the CDR3 reads CSAREDNEQFF. Here the CDR3 DNA reads TGCAGTGCCAGAGAAGACAATGAGCAGTTCTTC.